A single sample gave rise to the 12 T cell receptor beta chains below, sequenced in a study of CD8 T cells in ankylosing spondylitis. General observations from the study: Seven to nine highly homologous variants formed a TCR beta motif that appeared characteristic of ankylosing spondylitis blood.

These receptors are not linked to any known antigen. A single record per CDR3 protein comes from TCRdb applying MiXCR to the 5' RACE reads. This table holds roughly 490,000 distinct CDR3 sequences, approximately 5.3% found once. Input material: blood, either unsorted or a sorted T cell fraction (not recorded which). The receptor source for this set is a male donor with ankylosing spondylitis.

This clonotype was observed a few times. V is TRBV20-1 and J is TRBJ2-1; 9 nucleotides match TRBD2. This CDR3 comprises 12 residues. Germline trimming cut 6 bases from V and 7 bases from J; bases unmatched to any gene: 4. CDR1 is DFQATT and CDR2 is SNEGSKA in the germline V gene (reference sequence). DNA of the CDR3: TGCAGTGCCATGGCGGGAGGGAATGAGCAGTTCTTC. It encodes CSAMAGGNEQFF.

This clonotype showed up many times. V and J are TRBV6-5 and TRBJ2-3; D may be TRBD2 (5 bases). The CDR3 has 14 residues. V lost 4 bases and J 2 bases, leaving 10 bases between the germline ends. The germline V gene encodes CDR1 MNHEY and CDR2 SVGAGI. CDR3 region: CASSSRGYTDTQYF. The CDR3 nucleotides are TGTGCCAGCAGTTCTCGGGGATACACAGATACGCAGTATTTT.

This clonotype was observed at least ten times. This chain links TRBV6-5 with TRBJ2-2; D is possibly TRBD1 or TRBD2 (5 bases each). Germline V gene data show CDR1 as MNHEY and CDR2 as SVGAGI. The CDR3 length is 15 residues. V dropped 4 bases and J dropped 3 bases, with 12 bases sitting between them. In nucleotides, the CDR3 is TGTGCCAGCAGTTGGGAGAGGGGAGACACCGGGGAGCTGTTTTTT. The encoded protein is CASSWERGDTGELFF.

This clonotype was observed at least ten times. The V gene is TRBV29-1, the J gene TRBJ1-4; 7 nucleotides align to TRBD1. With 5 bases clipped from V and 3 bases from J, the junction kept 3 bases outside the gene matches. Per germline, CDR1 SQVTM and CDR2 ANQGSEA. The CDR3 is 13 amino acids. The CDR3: CSVITGANEKLFF. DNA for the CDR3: TGCAGCGTTATAACAGGGGCTAATGAAAAACTGTTTTTT.

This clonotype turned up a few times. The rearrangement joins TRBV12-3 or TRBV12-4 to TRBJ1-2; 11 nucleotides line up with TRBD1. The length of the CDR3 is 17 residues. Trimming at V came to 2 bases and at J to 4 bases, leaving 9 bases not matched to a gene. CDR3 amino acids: CASSLIIRTGGGYGYTF. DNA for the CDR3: TGTGCCAGCAGTTTAATCATTCGGACAGGGGGCGGCTATGGCTACACCTTC.

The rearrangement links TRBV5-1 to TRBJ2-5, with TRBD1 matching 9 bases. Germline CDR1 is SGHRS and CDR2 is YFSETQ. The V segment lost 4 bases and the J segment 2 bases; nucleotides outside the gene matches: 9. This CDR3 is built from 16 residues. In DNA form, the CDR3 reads TGCGCCAGCAGCCGCCGCCCCGGACAGGGGCAAGAGACCCAGTACTTC. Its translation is CASSRRPGQGQETQYF. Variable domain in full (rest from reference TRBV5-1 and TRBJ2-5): KAGVTQTPRYLIKTRGQQVTLSCSPISGHRSVSWYQQTPGQGLQFLFEYFSETQRNKGNFPGRFSGRQFSNSRSEMNVSTLELGDSALYLCASSRRPGQGQETQYFGPGTRLLVL.

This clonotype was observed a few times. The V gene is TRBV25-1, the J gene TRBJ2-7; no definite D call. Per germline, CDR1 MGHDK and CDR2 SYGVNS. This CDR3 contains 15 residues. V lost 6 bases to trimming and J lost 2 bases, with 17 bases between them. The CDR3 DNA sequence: TGTGCCAGCAGCCTGGGTCAAGGGTCAACCTACGAGCAGTACTTC. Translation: CASSLGQGSTYEQYF.

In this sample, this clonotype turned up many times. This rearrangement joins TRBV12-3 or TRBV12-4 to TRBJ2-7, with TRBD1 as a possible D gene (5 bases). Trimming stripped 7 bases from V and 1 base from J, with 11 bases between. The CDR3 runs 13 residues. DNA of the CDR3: TGTGCCAGCACTCCGACAGAATCCTACGAGCAGTACTTC. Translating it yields CASTPTESYEQYF.

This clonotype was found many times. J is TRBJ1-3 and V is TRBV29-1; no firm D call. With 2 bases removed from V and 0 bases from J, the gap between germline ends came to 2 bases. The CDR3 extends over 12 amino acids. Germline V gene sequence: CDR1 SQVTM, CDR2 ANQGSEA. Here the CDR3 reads CSVESSGNTIYF. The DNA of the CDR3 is TGCAGCGTTGAAAGCTCTGGAAACACCATATATTTT.

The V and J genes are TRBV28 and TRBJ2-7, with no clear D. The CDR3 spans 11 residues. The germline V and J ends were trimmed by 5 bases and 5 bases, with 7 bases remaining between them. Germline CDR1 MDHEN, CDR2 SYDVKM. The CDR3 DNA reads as TGTGCCAGCAGTCAAAGTGACGAGCAGTACTTC. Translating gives CASSQSDEQYF.

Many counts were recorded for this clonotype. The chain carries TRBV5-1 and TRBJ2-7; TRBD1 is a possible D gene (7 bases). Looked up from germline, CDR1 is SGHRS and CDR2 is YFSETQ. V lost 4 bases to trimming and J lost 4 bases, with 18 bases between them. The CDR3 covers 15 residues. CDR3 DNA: TGCGCCAGCAGCCACCTCACAGGGGAGGAATACGAGCAGTACTTC. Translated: CASSHLTGEEYEQYF.

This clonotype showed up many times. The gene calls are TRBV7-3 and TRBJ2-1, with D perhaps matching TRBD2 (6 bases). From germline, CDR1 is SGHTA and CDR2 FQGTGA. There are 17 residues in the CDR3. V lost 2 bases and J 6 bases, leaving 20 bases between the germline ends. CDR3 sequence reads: CASSLFSATRITNEQFF. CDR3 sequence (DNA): TGTGCCAGCAGCTTATTCTCGGCGACTAGAATAACCAATGAGCAGTTCTTC.